This entry lists 30 T cell receptor beta chains sequenced from one sample in a study of control samples from healthy donors and cancer patients (dated by TCRdb to the early 2020s). Library construction relied on the immunoSEQ multiplex PCR assay. In TCRdb, the immuneACCESS table is reduced to in-frame sequences with V and J assigned. These tables do not hold every clone; where another copy was compared, an unresolved V gene accounts for under half, and the others remain unexplained. Recorded for this sample are around 140,000 clones; 90% of them occurred a single time. The ten top clones hold under 3% of the sample. What was sequenced was blood. These TCRs come from a man aged 40-49 years in good health.

This clone was counted a single time. V gene TRBV6-5 combines with J gene TRBJ2-1; D is ambiguous. Germline V gene data show CDR1 as MNHEY and CDR2 as SVGAGI. The CDR3 totals 14 residues. Trimming pared 1 base from V and 6 bases from J, leaving 10 bases between. CDR3 bases: TGTGCCAGCAGTTACTACTTAAGTTCCAATGAGCAGTTCTTC. Protein product: CASSYYLSSNEQFF.

V usage is TRBV12-3 or TRBV12-4 and J usage is TRBJ1-1; D not certain. V lost 6 bases and J lost 0, with 8 bases in between. This CDR3 has 13 residues. As DNA, the CDR3 is TGTGCCAGCAGCCCGGAGATGAACACTGAAGCTTTCTTT. It translates to CASSPEMNTEAFF.

This chain joins TRBV5-4 and TRBJ1-3, with 7 bases identical to TRBD1. J lost 0 bases, V lost 4 bases, and 4 bases had no gene match. This CDR3 comprises 15 residues. In germline, CDR1 is SGHNT, CDR2 YYREEE (reference sequence). The CDR3 DNA follows: TGTGCCAGCAGCGCAGACAGGGACTCTGGAAACACCATATATTTT. Translated: CASSADRDSGNTIYF.

The chain has TRBV28 and TRBJ2-1; 7 bases agree with TRBD1. Looked up from germline, CDR1 is MDHEN and CDR2 is SYDVKM. V dropped 3 bases and J dropped 2; count of bases not matched to a gene: 13. This CDR3 is 18 amino acids long. CDR3 loop: CASSFSPPRTGAYNEQFF. The CDR3 nucleotides are TGTGCCAGCAGTTTTAGCCCGCCGCGTACAGGGGCCTACAATGAGCAGTTCTTC.

This chain joins TRBV5-5 and TRBJ2-2; D possibly uses TRBD1 or TRBD2 (6 bases each). The CDR3 is 16 amino acids. Germline CDR1 reads SGHKS; CDR2 reads YYEKEE (reference sequence). The V and J ends lost 1 base and 5 bases respectively, with 15 bases between them. CDR3 in amino acids: CASSLPRGAGTGELFF. The CDR3 DNA reads TGTGCCAGCAGCTTGCCGAGGGGGGCAGGGACCGGGGAGCTGTTTTTT.

The chain is built from TRBV3-1 (or the pseudogene TRBV3-2) and TRBJ1-4; perhaps TRBD1 as D (6 bases). The CDR3 spans 15 residues. Trimming stripped 1 base from V and 8 bases from J, with 14 bases between. Germline CDR1 and CDR2: LGHDT and YNNKEL (reference sequence). The CDR3 DNA reads as TGTGCCAGCAGCCAAGGGCGGGGGCAGGGCGAAAAACTGTTTTTT. Protein: CASSQGRGQGEKLFF.

V usage is TRBV19 and J usage is TRBJ2-7, with a weak D call TRBD2 (5 bases). Germline V gene lookup returns CDR1 LNHDA and CDR2 SQIVND (reference sequence). The V end was cut by 4 bases, the J end by 2 bases, with 12 bases between. This CDR3 contains 14 residues. CDR3 in DNA: TGTGCCAGTAGTAAGGGAGACGGGACCTACGAGCAGTACTTC. Protein product: CASSKGDGTYEQYF.

V and J are TRBV19 and TRBJ2-2; D unclear. V lost 5 bases and J lost 6, with 10 bases in between. The CDR3 runs 13 residues. Germline CDR1 and CDR2: LNHDA and SQIVND (reference sequence). CDR3 in amino acids: CASSSLGAGELFF. For the CDR3, the DNA is TGTGCCAGTAGTTCCCTTGGGGCCGGGGAGCTGTTTTTT.

The V and J genes are TRBV9 and TRBJ1-1; 9 nucleotides agree with TRBD1. V was pared by 0 bases and J by 9 bases, with 6 bases of the junction left unmatched. Per the germline V gene, CDR1 is SGDLS and CDR2 is YYNGEE. The CDR3 is 14 amino acids. CDR3 protein: CASSVATGQGKAFF. Written as DNA, the CDR3 is TGTGCCAGCAGCGTAGCGACAGGACAGGGGAAAGCTTTCTTT.

The genes are TRBV3-1 (or the pseudogene TRBV3-2) and TRBJ1-6, with TRBD1 as a possible D gene (5 bases). The germline V and J ends were trimmed by 1 base and 5 bases, with 9 bases remaining between them. The CDR3 length is 15 residues. Germline-derived CDR1 and CDR2 are LGHDT and YNNKEL (reference sequence). For the CDR3, the DNA is TGTGCCAGCAGCCAAGCCACGACAGATAATTCACCCCTCCACTTT. Translation: CASSQATTDNSPLHF.

The chain couples TRBV10-3 to TRBJ1-3, with D maybe TRBD1 (6 bases). V lost 7 bases and J lost 0, with 13 bases in between. Germline V CDR1 and CDR2: ENHRY, SYGVKD. The CDR3 runs 15 residues. CDR3 loop: CAITPGQISGNTIYF. In DNA, the CDR3 is TGTGCCATCACCCCCGGACAGATCTCTGGAAACACCATATATTTT.

V gene TRBV5-1 combines with J gene TRBJ2-7; D ambiguous. Trimming shortened V by 0 bases and J by 5 bases, and 12 bases separated the two germline ends. This CDR3 has 14 amino acids. Germline V CDR1 and CDR2: SGHRS, YFSETQ. The DNA for the CDR3 is TGCGCCAGCAGCTTGGGTTCGGCGGCCCACGAGCAGTACTTC. Encoded protein: CASSLGSAAHEQYF.

The genes are TRBV10-3 and TRBJ1-5, with TRBD1 identical over 9 bases. The CDR3 extends over 14 amino acids. The junction had 14 bases not matched to a gene; V was cut back by 11 bases and J by 9 bases. Germline CDR1 ENHRY, CDR2 SYGVKD. The chain's CDR3 is CASGTGRLVGPQHF. The CDR3 nucleotides are TGTGCCTCAGGGACAGGGCGCCTGGTGGGGCCCCAGCATTTT.

This clone occurred once. At one end, the junction sequence differs from germline, possibly due to a read error. The rearrangement links TRBV19 to TRBJ1-4; no firm D call. The CDR3 loop spans 13 amino acids. CDR1 LNHDA and CDR2 SQIVND come from the germline V gene (reference sequence). CDR3 DNA: TGTGCCAGTGCTAGGGCGGACTTTTCGGCCCGTGGGTTT. This codes for CASARADFSARGF.

This clone was observed a few times. The V gene is TRBV4-1, the J gene TRBJ1-1, with D possibly TRBD1 on 6 matching bases. The CDR3 loop spans 13 amino acids. The germline V gene has CDR1 MGHRA and CDR2 YSYEKL. The germline V and J ends were trimmed by 0 bases and 7 bases, with 9 bases remaining between them. The CDR3: CASSQDLGGEAFF. As DNA, the CDR3 is TGCGCCAGCAGCCAAGATTTAGGGGGTGAAGCTTTCTTT.

The V and J genes are TRBV29-1 and TRBJ2-6; 12 bases are shared with TRBD1. The germline V gene encodes CDR1 SQVTM and CDR2 ANQGSEA. V shed 6 bases and J 1 base; nucleotides not matched to a gene: 1. This CDR3 is built from 15 residues. CDR3 sequence (DNA): TGCAGCGTGGGACAGGGGGCTTCTGGGGCCAACGTCCTGACTTTC. This codes for CSVGQGASGANVLTF. The whole variable domain, filled in from reference TRBV29-1 and TRBJ2-6, reads SAVISQKPSRDICQRGTSLTIQCQVDSQVTMMFWYRQQPGQSLTLIATANQGSEATYESGFVIDKFPISRPNLTFSTLTVSNMSPEDSSIYLCSVGQGASGANVLTFGAGSRLTVL.

J is TRBJ2-1 and V is TRBV28; TRBD2 aligns across 8 bases. The CDR3 covers 14 residues. Germline V gives CDR1 MDHEN, CDR2 SYDVKM. V dropped 4 bases and J dropped 9; count of bases not matched to a gene: 8. CDR3 region: CASSSPKAGAEQFF. In DNA form, the CDR3 reads TGTGCCAGCAGTTCCCCAAAAGCGGGGGCTGAGCAGTTCTTC.

This sequence joins TRBV24-1 and TRBJ2-2, with unresolved D. Germline CDR1 is KGHDR and CDR2 is SFDVKD. This CDR3 region has 16 residues. V was trimmed by 1 base and J by 0 bases, leaving 8 bases between them. CDR3 nucleotides: TGTGCCACCAGTGATTTTGTGGACGCGAACACCGGGGAGCTGTTTTTT. Translated, it gives CATSDFVDANTGELFF.

V is TRBV27 and J is TRBJ1-1; possible D gene TRBD1, 5 bases. Per germline, CDR1 MNHEY and CDR2 SMNVEV (reference sequence). The CDR3 is made up of 12 amino acids. V was cut by 2 bases and J by 7 bases, with 8 bases left in between. In nucleotides, the CDR3 is TGTGCCAGCAGTTTAACGGGGGATGAAGCTTTCTTT. This sequence encodes CASSLTGDEAFF.

The chain employs TRBV5-1 and TRBJ1-2, with no clear D. With 0 bases removed from V and 0 bases from J, the gap between germline ends came to 12 bases. The germline CDR1 and CDR2 sequences are SGHRS and YFSETQ. CDR3 length: 16 residues. CDR3 region: CASSLALGPANYGYTF. In DNA form, the CDR3 reads TGCGCCAGCAGCTTGGCCTTAGGGCCCGCTAACTATGGCTACACCTTC.

The chain combines TRBV19 with TRBJ2-1; TRBD2 matches at 8 bases. Looked up from germline, CDR1 is LNHDA and CDR2 is SQIVND (reference sequence). V dropped 6 bases and J dropped 7; count of bases not matched to a gene: 11. The CDR3 length is 15 residues. The CDR3 is CASRSSGTLTNEQFF. The CDR3 DNA is TGTGCCAGTAGAAGTAGCGGGACCCTGACGAATGAGCAGTTCTTC.

The rearrangement uses TRBV5-5 and TRBJ1-4; the match to TRBD1 covers 8 bases. Germline V gene lookup returns CDR1 SGHKS and CDR2 YYEKEE (reference sequence). The CDR3 is 14 amino acids. V trimming: 4 bases; J trimming: 7 bases; junction bases outside the gene matches: 6. The CDR3 nucleotides are TGTGCCAGCAGCCACAGGGGGGAAGGTGAAAAACTGTTTTTT. Translation: CASSHRGEGEKLFF.

The rearrangement links TRBV7-9 to TRBJ1-2; D may be TRBD1 (6 bases). The CDR3 runs to 16 residues. From germline, CDR1 is SEHNR and CDR2 FQNEAQ (reference sequence). Trimming shortened V by 1 base and J by 7 bases, and 19 bases separated the two germline ends. In DNA, the CDR3 is TGTGCCAGCAGCTTAGGTTGGGGGCTACGGACCTCTGGCTACACCTTC. Translating gives CASSLGWGLRTSGYTF.

This sequence joins TRBV6-5 and TRBJ2-2; D is unresolved. Looked up from germline, CDR1 is MNHEY and CDR2 is SVGAGI. The V and J ends lost 5 bases and 1 base respectively, with 8 bases between them. CDR3 length: 14 residues. Written as DNA, the CDR3 is TGTGCCAGCAGTCCCGTCAAGAACACCGGGGAGCTGTTTTTT. Its translation is CASSPVKNTGELFF.

The chain carries TRBV6-5 and TRBJ1-2, with TRBD1 matching 8 bases. CDR1 MNHEY and CDR2 SVGAGI come from the germline V gene. V gave up 3 bases and J gave up 4 bases; unmatched junction bases: 4. The CDR3 has 14 residues. CDR3 sequence (DNA): TGTGCCAGCAGTTATGGACAGGGACTCTATGGCTACACCTTC. Translating it yields CASSYGQGLYGYTF.

J is TRBJ2-3 and V is TRBV7-3, with TRBD1 matching 7 bases. Germline lookup yields CDR1 SGHTA and CDR2 FQGTGA. The CDR3 extends over 15 amino acids. V lost 2 bases to trimming and J lost 5 bases; unmatched junction nucleotides: 7. The CDR3 DNA reads as TGTGCCAGCAGCTTAGGGGCAGGGGGAGTAGATACGCAGTATTTT. It translates to CASSLGAGGVDTQYF.

This rearrangement joins TRBV28 to TRBJ2-3; D not resolved. This CDR3 contains 12 residues. Germline V gene sequence: CDR1 MDHEN, CDR2 SYDVKM. V was cut by 7 bases and J by 5 bases, with 10 bases left in between. This chain's CDR3 is CASNTVLDTQYF. The CDR3 coding sequence is TGTGCCAGCAATACAGTATTAGATACGCAGTATTTT.

Concerning this clone itself: A read error may produce the germline difference seen at one junction end. V usage is TRBV7-7 and J usage is TRBJ2-5, with TRBD2 identical over 7 bases. Germline V gene data show CDR1 as SSHAT and CDR2 as FNYEAQ (reference sequence). The length of the CDR3 is 15 residues. CDR3 protein: CASSLGGTTRETQYF. Here the CDR3 DNA reads TGTGCTAGCAGCTTAGGCGGGACTACAAGAGAGACCCAGTACTTC.

This chain's CDR3 is CASSLTGFGTEAFF. The CDR3 coding sequence is TGCGCCAGCAGCTTAACAGGGTTCGGCACTGAAGCTTTCTTT. This chain uses TRBV5-1 with TRBJ1-1; D might be TRBD1 (6 bases). Trimming took 2 bases from V and 4 from J, leaving 12 bases between them. The CDR3 has 14 amino acids. CDR1 and CDR2 (germline): SGHRS, YFSETQ.

The chain employs TRBV2 and TRBJ1-4; 7 bases align to TRBD1. The CDR3 runs to 12 residues. The trim removed 7 bases at V and 5 bases at J, leaving 1 base unmatched. Germline V CDR1 and CDR2: SNHLY, FYNNEI. CDR3 region: CASTGGNEKLFF. The CDR3 nucleotides are TGTGCCAGCACAGGGGGGAATGAAAAACTGTTTTTT.